This TCR beta chain was documented in a study of cytomegalovirus exposure and HLA in healthy donors. Looking at the study overall: From donors who were HLA-typed, an early data release held about 85 million unique TCRs.

All donors participated as healthy donors of bone marrow. In the PCR, 60 Vbeta and 13 Jbeta primers were used. Produced via immunoSEQ multiplex PCR; TCRdb's table is partial and in-frame only. The repertoire has 100,000 to 150,000 clones, approximately 80% of them found once; the top ten carry about 8.9%. Points on this clone: Its target is not known.

The germline V gene encodes CDR1 MNHEY and CDR2 SVGAGI. The CDR3 has 14 amino acids. The junction had 6 bases not matched to a gene; V was cut back by 6 bases and J by 5 bases. Points from the study as a whole: In a later analysis, most CMV-associated TCR beta chains appeared HLA-restricted. It was in a later analysis that TCR association rates were seen to vary by HLA locus, highest for DRB1 and lowest for HLA-C.

The clonotype originates from a man aged 30 to 45 in good health and CMV-seropositive. What was sequenced was PBMCs. The rearrangement links TRBV6-5 to TRBJ2-3; 9 bases are shared with TRBD2. CDR3 sequence: CASSRAGGGDTQYF. The CDR3 bases are TGTGCCAGCAGCCGAGCGGGAGGCGGAGATACGCAGTATTTT.